The next 3 T cell receptor beta chains were all read from a single sample in a study of CXCR3-negative and CXCR3-positive naive CD8 T cells. Study observations and caveats: CXCR3-positive naive cells had TRB CDR3s that were more hydrophobic than CXCR3-negative naive cells had.

Carrying UMI labels, the TRB cDNA libraries were prepared through 5' RACE. TCRdb reanalyzed the 5' RACE reads, giving one entry per CDR3 protein sequence and no DNA. The listing records around 140,000 distinct CDR3 sequences. No antigens are known for them. The sequenced sample was naive CXCR3+ CD8+ T cells from blood. The subset: CD45RO-CCR7+CD27+CD95- naive CD8+ T cells expressing CXCR3 (TNR3+). These receptors were obtained from a human donor in good health. Some clones in this sample may be carry-over from other donors' samples.

The chain employs TRBV12-3 or TRBV12-4 and TRBJ2-1; TCRdb's D gene call, TRBD2, goes unchecked for lack of DNA. The CDR3 is 15 residues long. The CDR3 here is CASSSRTSGGHEQFF.

The V call is TRBV12-3 or TRBV12-4, the J call TRBJ1-1; TCRdb reports TRBD1, a call that lacks DNA to check it against. The CDR3 covers 13 residues. The CDR3 reads CASVPGHYTEAFF.

The chain has TRBV14 and TRBJ2-5; there is no DNA to check the TCRdb D call of TRBD1. Germline V gives CDR1 SGHDN, CDR2 FVKESK. The CDR3 totals 16 residues. CDR3 sequence reads: CASSHSAGHLEEAQYF.